The rows below give T cell receptor beta chains drawn from one sample of a study of T cell responses to AZD1222 COVID-19 vaccine. Generated by immunoSEQ multiplex PCR, the TCRdb table keeps only in-frame clones and is missing some. The sample lists tens of thousands of clones, nearly 90% seen once, with 8.4% in the top ten. The input for sequencing was peripheral blood, taken on day 0 of AZD1222 vaccination. These receptors were collected from an adult in good health. The CDR3 runs from the conserved cysteine through the conserved F or W. A D gene is named only where the DNA matches it firmly. Expanded clones are given a class, and other clones once, few, many or no size at all.

size	V	J	D	DNA	CDR3
NA	TRBV28	TRBJ2-1	TRBD2	TGTGCCAGCAGTTCGCCGGGACAGCGGGGGGCTGGCTCCTACAATGAGCAGTTCTTC	CASSSPGQRGAGSYNEQFF
NA	TRBV7-9	TRBJ1-6	NA	TGTGCCAGCAAGAGGTCCTCCTATAATTCACCCCTCCACTTT	CASKRSSYNSPLHF
NA	TRBV27	TRBJ2-7	TRBD1	TGTGCCAGCAGAGACAGGGGATCCTACGAGCAGTACTTC	CASRDRGSYEQYF
NA	TRBV27	TRBJ1-4	NA	TGTGCCAGCAGTCAAACAGGGAGCCCTCTGGAAAAACTGTTTTTT	CASSQTGSPLEKLFF
NA	TRBV2	TRBJ1-6	NA	TGTGCCAGCGGCCAGGGCGGCTGGGCTTCACCCCTCCACTTT	CASGQGGWASPLHF
NA	TRBV19	TRBJ1-5	TRBD1	TGTGCCAGTTTACCCGGGGACAGAATCCAGCCCCAGCATTTT	CASLPGDRIQPQHF
NA	TRBV30	TRBJ2-6	NA	TGTGCCTGGATGGCTCAGGAGGGATCCGGGGCCAACGTCCTGACTTTC	CAWMAQEGSGANVLTF
NA	TRBV19	TRBJ2-5	NA	TGTGCCAGTAGTATGGGCCTCGTAGACAGATCAATTACACAAGAGACCCAGTACTTC	CASSMGLVDRSITQETQYF
NA	TRBV2	TRBJ1-5	NA	TGTGCCAGCAGTGGAGGGCAGGGTCAGGGGCCCCAGCATTTT	CASSGGQGQGPQHF
NA	TRBV18	TRBJ2-1	NA	TGTGCCAGCTCACCGACTAGTGGAAATGAGCAGTTCTTC	CASSPTSGNEQFF
NA	TRBV5-8	TRBJ1-4	NA	TGTGCCAGCAGCAATGCAGGGTTAGGTCAGGAAAAACTGTTTTTT	CASSNAGLGQEKLFF
NA	TRBV3-1/TRBV3-2	TRBJ1-4	NA	TGTGCCAGCAGCCAAGGAGAGGGAGTACAACTGTTTTTT	CASSQGEGVQLFF
NA	TRBV5-8	TRBJ1-4	NA	TGTGCCAGCAGCTTCCGGGACAACAATGAAAAACTGTTTTTT	CASSFRDNNEKLFF
NA	TRBV6-4	TRBJ1-3	NA	TGTGCCAGGTCGTTTGGAAACACCATATATTTT	CARSFGNTIYF
few	TRBV7-2	TRBJ1-2	TRBD1	TGTGCCAGCAGCCCACCTCCTCGACAGGGCGGCGGCTACACCTTC	CASSPPPRQGGGYTF
NA	TRBV19	TRBJ1-6	NA	TGTGCCAGTACCCTAGGGCAGGGTAATTCACCCCTCCACTTT	CASTLGQGNSPLHF
NA	TRBV12-3/TRBV12-4	TRBJ1-3	NA	TGTGCCTCCGGGGGTTCTGGAAACACCATATATTTT	CASGGSGNTIYF
NA	TRBV7-2	TRBJ1-3	NA	TGTGCCAGCAGCCGTACCTTCGGGACGGATGGAAACACCATATATTTT	CASSRTFGTDGNTIYF
NA	TRBV27	TRBJ2-1	TRBD2	TGTGCCAGCAGTTTAGGGAGGGGTGCCGCCAATGAGCAGTTCTTC	CASSLGRGAANEQFF
NA	TRBV4-2	TRBJ1-2	TRBD1	TGTGCCAGCAGCCAAGAAAAGACAGGGCCCTATGGCTACACCTTC	CASSQEKTGPYGYTF
NA	TRBV27	TRBJ2-1	TRBD2	TGTGCCAGCAGTTTCCGCCGACTAGCGGGGTCGGTATACAATGAGCAGTTCTTC	CASSFRRLAGSVYNEQFF
NA	TRBV9	TRBJ1-4	NA	TGTGCCAGCAGCGTAGGGGGGGATGAAAAACTGTTTTTT	CASSVGGDEKLFF
NA	TRBV6-5	TRBJ2-1	TRBD2	TGTGCCAGCACCCCGGGACTAGGAGCCAATGAGCAGTTCTTC	CASTPGLGANEQFF
NA	TRBV27	TRBJ2-6	TRBD1	TGTGCCAGCACCGCCCCCGGACAGGGAGGCAACGTCCTGACTTTC	CASTAPGQGGNVLTF
NA	TRBV19	TRBJ1-1	NA	TGTGCCAGTAGCTCAGGGGTGGGGACTGAAGCTTTCTTT	CASSSGVGTEAFF
NA	TRBV7-3	TRBJ1-5	NA	TGTGCCAGCAGCCTAGATGTGTTCCCCGACAATCAGCCCCAGCATTTT	CASSLDVFPDNQPQHF
NA	TRBV4-3	TRBJ1-6	NA	TGCGCCAGCAGCCTACAGGGATATAATTCACCCCTCCACTTT	CASSLQGYNSPLHF
NA	TRBV7-2	TRBJ2-3	NA	TGTGCCAGCAGCCCTTGGGATGGCCGCACAGATACGCAGTATTTT	CASSPWDGRTDTQYF
NA	TRBV6-5	TRBJ2-5	NA	TGTGCCAGCAGTTCCGTGGGTGGGGTTGAGACCCAGTACTTC	CASSSVGGVETQYF
once	TRBV4-3	TRBJ1-4	NA	TGCGCCAGCAGCCCGACAGGAGTAACTAATGAAAAACTGTTTTTT	CASSPTGVTNEKLFF
NA	TRBV6-5	TRBJ2-7	TRBD2	TGTGCCAGCACCCGGGGGGCTAGCGGGGCCTACGAGCAGTACTTC	CASTRGASGAYEQYF
NA	TRBV12-3/TRBV12-4	TRBJ2-7	NA	TGTGCCAGTCACAGCTCCTACGAGCAGTACTTC	CASHSSYEQYF
NA	TRBV15	TRBJ2-2	NA	TGTGCCACCAGCACAGGCCTGGGGGTTTTCGGGGAGCTGTTTTTT	CATSTGLGVFGELFF
NA	TRBV6-5	TRBJ2-2	NA	TGTGCCAGCAGTTACGGCCAGGGAAGATCCGGGGAGCTGTTTTTT	CASSYGQGRSGELFF
NA	TRBV29-1	TRBJ1-4	NA	TGCAGCGTTCAAGGGGGGCGTCGTGAAAAACTGTTTTTT	CSVQGGRREKLFF
NA	TRBV11-2	TRBJ2-2	TRBD2	TGTGCCAGCAGCTCGTGGACTAGCGCGAACCCCGGGGAGCTGTTTTTT	CASSSWTSANPGELFF
NA	TRBV19	TRBJ2-1	NA	TGTGCCAGTAGCAGCCTAAGCGATGAGCAGTTCTTC	CASSSLSDEQFF
once	TRBV28	TRBJ1-2	NA	TGTGCCAGCAGCCTTCGGGTCTATGGCTACACCTTC	CASSLRVYGYTF
NA	TRBV29-1	TRBJ2-1	NA	TGCAGCGTTGATGGGAAGTTCTACAATGAGCAGTTCTTC	CSVDGKFYNEQFF
NA	TRBV2	TRBJ1-4	NA	TGTGCCAGCAATCCCTCTTTGGCCCTCGGGACTACTGAAAAACTGTTTTTT	CASNPSLALGTTEKLFF
NA	TRBV6-5	TRBJ1-1	NA	TGTGCCAGCAGTTACGACCTGAACACTGAAGCTTTCTTT	CASSYDLNTEAFF
NA	TRBV9	TRBJ1-5	NA	TGTGCCAGCAGCGCGGTAGGGGGGTGGAATAGTCCCCAGCATTTT	CASSAVGGWNSPQHF
NA	TRBV2	TRBJ2-7	NA	TGTGCCAGCAGTGAAGCGGGGGGCCCAATGGAGCAGTACTTC	CASSEAGGPMEQYF
NA	TRBV5-1	TRBJ2-5	NA	TGCGCCAGCAGCGCCGCACTAGGATCCCCAGAGACCCAGTACTTC	CASSAALGSPETQYF
NA	TRBV15	TRBJ1-5	NA	TGTGCCACCAGCAGAGGGGGGGAAGATCTTATTCAGCCCCAGCATTTT	CATSRGGEDLIQPQHF
NA	TRBV5-4	TRBJ2-5	NA	TGTGCCAGCAGCTTGGATTGGGGAGAGACCCAGTACTTC	CASSLDWGETQYF
NA	TRBV19	TRBJ1-1	NA	TGTGCCAGTGGCCCCGGCGTGGGTGCTGAAGCTTTCTTT	CASGPGVGAEAFF
NA	TRBV5-1	TRBJ2-2	NA	TGCGCCAGCAGCTTGGGACAGGCTTTTAACACCGGGGAGCTGTTTTTT	CASSLGQAFNTGELFF
NA	TRBV25-1	TRBJ1-1	NA	TGTGCCAGCAGTGAATATCAGGGTGCTCGGGCTGAAGCTTTCTTT	CASSEYQGARAEAFF
NA	TRBV19	TRBJ1-5	TRBD1	TGTGCCAGTAGTATAGTAGGGACAGGGGGCCCAATCCAGCCCCAGCATTTT	CASSIVGTGGPIQPQHF